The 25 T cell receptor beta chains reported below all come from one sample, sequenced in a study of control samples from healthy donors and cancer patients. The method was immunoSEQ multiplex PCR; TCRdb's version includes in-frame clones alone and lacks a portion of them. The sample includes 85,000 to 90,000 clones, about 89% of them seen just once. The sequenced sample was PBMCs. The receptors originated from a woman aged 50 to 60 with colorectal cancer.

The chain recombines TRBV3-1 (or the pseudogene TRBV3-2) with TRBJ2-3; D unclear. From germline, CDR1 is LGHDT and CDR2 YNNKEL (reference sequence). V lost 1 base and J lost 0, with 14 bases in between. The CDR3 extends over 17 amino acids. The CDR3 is CASSQGRLAPSTDTQYF. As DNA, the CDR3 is TGTGCCAGCAGCCAAGGCCGACTTGCCCCTAGCACAGATACGCAGTATTTT.

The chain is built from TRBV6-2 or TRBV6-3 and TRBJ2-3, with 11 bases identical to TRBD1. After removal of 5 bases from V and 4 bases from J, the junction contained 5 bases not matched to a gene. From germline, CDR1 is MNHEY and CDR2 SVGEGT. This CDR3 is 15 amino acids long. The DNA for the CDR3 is TGTGCCAGCAGTGGGGACAGGGGGTATTCAGATACGCAGTATTTT. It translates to CASSGDRGYSDTQYF.

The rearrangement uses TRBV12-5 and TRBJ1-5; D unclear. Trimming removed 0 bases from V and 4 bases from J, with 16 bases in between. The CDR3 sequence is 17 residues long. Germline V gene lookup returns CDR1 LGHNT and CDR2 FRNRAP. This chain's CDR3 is CASGLVLSGALNQPQHF. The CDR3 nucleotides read TGTGCTAGTGGTTTGGTACTGTCGGGTGCCCTTAATCAGCCCCAGCATTTT. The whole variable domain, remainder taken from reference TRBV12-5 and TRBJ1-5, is DARVTQTPRHKVTEMGQEVTMRCQPILGHNTVFWYRQTMMQGLELLAYFRNRAPLDDSGMPKDRFSAEMPDATLATLKIQPSEPRDSAVYFCASGLVLSGALNQPQHFGDGTRLSIL.

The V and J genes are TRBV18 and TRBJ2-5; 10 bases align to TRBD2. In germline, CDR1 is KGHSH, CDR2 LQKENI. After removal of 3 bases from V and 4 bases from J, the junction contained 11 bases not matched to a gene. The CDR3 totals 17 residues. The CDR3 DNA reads TGTGCCAGCTCACCCGTGGTGATAGCGGGGGGCCCAGAGACCCAGTACTTC. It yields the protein CASSPVVIAGGPETQYF.

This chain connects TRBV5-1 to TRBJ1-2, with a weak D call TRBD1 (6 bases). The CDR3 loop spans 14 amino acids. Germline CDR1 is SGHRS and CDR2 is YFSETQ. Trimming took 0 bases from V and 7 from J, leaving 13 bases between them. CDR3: CASSLEGQSGGYTF. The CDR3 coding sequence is TGCGCCAGCAGCTTGGAAGGACAGTCAGGTGGCTACACCTTC.

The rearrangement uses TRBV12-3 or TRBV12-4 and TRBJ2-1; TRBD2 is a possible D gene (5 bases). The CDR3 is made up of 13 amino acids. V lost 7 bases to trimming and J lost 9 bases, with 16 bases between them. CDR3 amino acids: CASKRTPRGEQFF. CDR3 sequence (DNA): TGTGCCAGCAAACGCACCCCCCGGGGTGAGCAGTTCTTC.

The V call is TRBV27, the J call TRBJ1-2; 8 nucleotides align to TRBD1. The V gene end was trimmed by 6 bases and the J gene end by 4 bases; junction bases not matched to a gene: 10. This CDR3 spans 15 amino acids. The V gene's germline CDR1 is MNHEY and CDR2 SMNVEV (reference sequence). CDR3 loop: CASSLDRTGLYGYTF. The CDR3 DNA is TGTGCCAGCAGCCTTGACCGGACAGGGCTCTATGGCTACACCTTC.

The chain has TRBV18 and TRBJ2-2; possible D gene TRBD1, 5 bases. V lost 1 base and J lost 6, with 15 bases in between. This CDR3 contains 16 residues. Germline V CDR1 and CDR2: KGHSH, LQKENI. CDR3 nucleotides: TGTGCCAGCTCACCACAGCGCAGGGATTTAGCCGGGGAGCTGTTTTTT. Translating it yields CASSPQRRDLAGELFF.

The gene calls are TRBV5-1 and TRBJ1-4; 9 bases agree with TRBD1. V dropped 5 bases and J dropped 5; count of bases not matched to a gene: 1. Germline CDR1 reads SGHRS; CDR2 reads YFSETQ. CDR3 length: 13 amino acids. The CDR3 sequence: CASRTGGNEKLFF. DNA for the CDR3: TGCGCCAGCAGGACAGGGGGGAATGAAAAACTGTTTTTT. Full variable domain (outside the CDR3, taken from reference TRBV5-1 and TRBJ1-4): KAGVTQTPRYLIKTRGQQVTLSCSPISGHRSVSWYQQTPGQGLQFLFEYFSETQRNKGNFPGRFSGRQFSNSRSEMNVSTLELGDSALYLCASRTGGNEKLFFGSGTQLSVL.

DNA for the CDR3: TGCGCCAGCAGAAACACACAGGGAGGAGGTGAAAAACTGTTTTTT. Translation: CASRNTQGGGEKLFF. V and J are TRBV4-1 and TRBJ1-4, with D perhaps matching TRBD1 (6 bases). The CDR3 length is 15 residues. Germline CDR1 reads MGHRA; CDR2 reads YSYEKL. Trimming left V 6 bases short and J 7 bases short, with 18 bases between.

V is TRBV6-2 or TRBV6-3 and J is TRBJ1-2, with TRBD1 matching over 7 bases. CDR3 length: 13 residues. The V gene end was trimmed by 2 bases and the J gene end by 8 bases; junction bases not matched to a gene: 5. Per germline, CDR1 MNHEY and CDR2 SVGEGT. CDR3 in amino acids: CASSYLDRVGYTF. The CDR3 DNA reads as TGTGCCAGCAGTTACCTCGACAGGGTCGGCTACACCTTC.

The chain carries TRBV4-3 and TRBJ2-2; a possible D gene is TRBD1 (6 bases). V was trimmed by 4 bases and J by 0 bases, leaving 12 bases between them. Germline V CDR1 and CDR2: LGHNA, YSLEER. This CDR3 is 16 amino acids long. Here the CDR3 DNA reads TGCGCCAGCAGCCGCAACGGACAGTCGAACACCGGGGAGCTGTTTTTT. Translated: CASSRNGQSNTGELFF.

CDR3 bases: TGTGCCAGTCGGACAGGGGCTCAGCCCCAGCATTTT. Translation: CASRTGAQPQHF. This chain uses TRBV19 with TRBJ1-5, with 9 bases lining up with TRBD1. CDR3 length: 12 amino acids. Trimming cost V 8 bases and J 6 bases; bases outside gene matches: 2. Germline values: CDR1 LNHDA, CDR2 SQIVND (reference sequence).

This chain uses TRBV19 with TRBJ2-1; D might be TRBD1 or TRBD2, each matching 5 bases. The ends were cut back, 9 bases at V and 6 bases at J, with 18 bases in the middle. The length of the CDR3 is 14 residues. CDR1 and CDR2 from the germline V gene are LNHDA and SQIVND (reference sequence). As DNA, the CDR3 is TGTGCCAGCGCCGGGGCAGGGAGTGTCAATGAGCAGTTCTTC. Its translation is CASAGAGSVNEQFF.

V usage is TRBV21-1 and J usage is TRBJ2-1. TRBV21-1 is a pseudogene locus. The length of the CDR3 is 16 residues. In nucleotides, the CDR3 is TGTGCCAGCAGCAAAAAGGGAAAGACACTTTACAATGAGCAGTTCTTC. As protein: CASSKKGKTLYNEQFF.

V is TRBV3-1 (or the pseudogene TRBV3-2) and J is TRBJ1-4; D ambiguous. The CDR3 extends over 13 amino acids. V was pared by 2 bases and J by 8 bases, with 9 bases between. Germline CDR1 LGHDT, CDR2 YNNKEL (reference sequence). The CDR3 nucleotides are TGTGCCAGCAGCCAATTCGGCATGGAAAAACTGTTTTTT. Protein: CASSQFGMEKLFF.

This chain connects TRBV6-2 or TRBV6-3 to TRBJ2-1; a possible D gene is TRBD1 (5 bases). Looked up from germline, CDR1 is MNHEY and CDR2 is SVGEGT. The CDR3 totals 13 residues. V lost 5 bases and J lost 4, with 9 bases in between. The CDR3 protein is CASSIQDYNEQFF. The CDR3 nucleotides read TGTGCCAGCAGTATACAGGATTACAATGAGCAGTTCTTC.

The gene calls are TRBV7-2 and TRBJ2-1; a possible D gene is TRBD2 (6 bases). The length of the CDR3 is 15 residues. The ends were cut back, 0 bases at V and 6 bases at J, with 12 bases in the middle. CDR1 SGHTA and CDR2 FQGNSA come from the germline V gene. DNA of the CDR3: TGTGCCAGCAGCTTAGCCATGATGGGGGGCAATGAGCAGTTCTTC. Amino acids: CASSLAMMGGNEQFF.

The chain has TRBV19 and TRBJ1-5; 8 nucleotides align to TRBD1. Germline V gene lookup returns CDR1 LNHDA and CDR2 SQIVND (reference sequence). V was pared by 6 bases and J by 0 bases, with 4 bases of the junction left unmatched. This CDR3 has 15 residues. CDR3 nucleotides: TGTGCCAGTAGCCCAGGGGGCTATAGCAATCAGCCCCAGCATTTT. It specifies CASSPGGYSNQPQHF.

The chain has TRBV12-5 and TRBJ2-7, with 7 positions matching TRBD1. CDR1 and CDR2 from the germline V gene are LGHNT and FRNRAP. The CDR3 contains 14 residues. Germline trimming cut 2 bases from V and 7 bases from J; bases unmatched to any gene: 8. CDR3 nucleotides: TGTGCTAGTGGTTTGACACCCGGGACAGCTGAGCAGTACGTC. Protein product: CASGLTPGTAEQYV.

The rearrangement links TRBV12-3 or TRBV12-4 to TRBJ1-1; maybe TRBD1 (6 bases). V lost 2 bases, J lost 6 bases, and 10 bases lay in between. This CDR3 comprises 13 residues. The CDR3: CASSLNGGAEAFF. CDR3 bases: TGTGCCAGCAGTTTAAATGGGGGCGCTGAAGCTTTCTTT.

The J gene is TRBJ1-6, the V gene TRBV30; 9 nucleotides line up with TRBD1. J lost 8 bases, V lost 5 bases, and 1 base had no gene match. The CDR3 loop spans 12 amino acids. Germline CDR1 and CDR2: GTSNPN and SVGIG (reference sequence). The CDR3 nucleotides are TGTGCCTGGGGACAGGGGCATTCACCCCTCCACTTT. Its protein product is CAWGQGHSPLHF.

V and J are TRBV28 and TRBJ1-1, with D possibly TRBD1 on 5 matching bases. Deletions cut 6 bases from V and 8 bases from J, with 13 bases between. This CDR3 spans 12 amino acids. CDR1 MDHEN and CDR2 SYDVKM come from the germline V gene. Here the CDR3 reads CASRIGTAEAFF. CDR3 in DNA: TGTGCCAGCAGGATAGGGACGGCCGAAGCTTTCTTT.

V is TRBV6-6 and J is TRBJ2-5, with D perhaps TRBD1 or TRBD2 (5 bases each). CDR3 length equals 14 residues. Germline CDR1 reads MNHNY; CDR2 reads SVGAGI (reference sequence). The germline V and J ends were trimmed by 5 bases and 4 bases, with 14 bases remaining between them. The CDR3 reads CASSPSVRGETQYF. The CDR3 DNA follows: TGTGCCAGCAGTCCGTCAGTGAGGGGAGAGACCCAGTACTTC.

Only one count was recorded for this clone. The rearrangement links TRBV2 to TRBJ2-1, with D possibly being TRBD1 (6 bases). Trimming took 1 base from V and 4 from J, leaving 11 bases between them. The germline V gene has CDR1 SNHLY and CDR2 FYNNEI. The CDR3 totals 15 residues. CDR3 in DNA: TGTGCCAGCAGTGAAGAGGGACAATATTACAATGAGCAGTTCTTC. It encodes CASSEEGQYYNEQFF.